This TCR beta chain was found in a study of T cell responses to AZD1222 COVID-19 vaccine. Study-level findings and limits: Distributed over spike, vaccine-associated CD4 TCRs predominated at 160-218 and 743-854. Among AZD1222 vaccinees, only five or six were seropositive at baseline.

Germline V CDR1 and CDR2: GTSNPN, SVGIG (reference sequence). The CDR3 sequence is 16 residues long. Trimming at V came to 0 bases and at J to 3 bases, leaving 6 bases not matched to a gene. As concerns this clone: Its antigen is not known.

Profiled with immunoSEQ multiplex PCR; TCRdb holds only in-frame clones, not every one. In the table there are roughly 150,000 clones, approximately 89% of which are singletons. The chain couples TRBV30 to TRBJ1-5; TRBD1 aligns across 9 bases. Sample: peripheral blood, taken on day 0 of MenACWY control vaccination. This TCR derives from an adult in good health. The CDR3 region has the DNA TGTGCCTGGAGTGTATCCCGGACAGGGGACAATCAGCCCCAGCATTTT. Its translation: CAWSVSRTGDNQPQHF.